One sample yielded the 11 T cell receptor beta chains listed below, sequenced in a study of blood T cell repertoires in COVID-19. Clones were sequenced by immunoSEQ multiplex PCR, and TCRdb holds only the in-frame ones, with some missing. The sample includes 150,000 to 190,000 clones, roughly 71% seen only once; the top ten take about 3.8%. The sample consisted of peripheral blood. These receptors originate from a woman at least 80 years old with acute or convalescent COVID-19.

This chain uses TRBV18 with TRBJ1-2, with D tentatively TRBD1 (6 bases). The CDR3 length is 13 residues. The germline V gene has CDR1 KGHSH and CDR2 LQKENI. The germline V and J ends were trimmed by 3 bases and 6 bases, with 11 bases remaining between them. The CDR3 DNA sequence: TGTGCCAGCTCACCCCAGGACAGCGATGGCTACACCTTC. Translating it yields CASSPQDSDGYTF. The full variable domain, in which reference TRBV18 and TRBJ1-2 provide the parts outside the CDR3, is NAGVMQNPRHLVRRRGQEARLRCSPMKGHSHVYWYRQLPEEGLKFMVYLQKENIIDESGMPKERFSAEFPKEGPSILRIQQVVRGDSAAYFCASSPQDSDGYTFGSGTRLTVV.

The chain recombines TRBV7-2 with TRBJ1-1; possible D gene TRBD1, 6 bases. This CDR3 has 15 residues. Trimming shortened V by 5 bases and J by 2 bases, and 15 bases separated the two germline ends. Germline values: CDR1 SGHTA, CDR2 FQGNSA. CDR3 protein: CASSRFRGINTEAFF. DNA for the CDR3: TGTGCCAGCAGCCGTTTCAGGGGAATAAACACTGAAGCTTTCTTT. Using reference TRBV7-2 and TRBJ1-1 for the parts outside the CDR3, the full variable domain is GAGVSQSPSNKVTEKGKDVELRCDPISGHTALYWYRQSLGQGLEFLIYFQGNSAPDKSGLPSDRFSAERTGGSVSTLTIQRTQQEDSAVYLCASSRFRGINTEAFFGQGTRLTVV.

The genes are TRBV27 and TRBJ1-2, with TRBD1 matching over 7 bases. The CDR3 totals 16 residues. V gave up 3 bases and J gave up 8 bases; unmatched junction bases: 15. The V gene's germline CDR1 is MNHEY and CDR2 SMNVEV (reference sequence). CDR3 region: CASSFSGTASMRGYTF. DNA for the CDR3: TGTGCCAGCAGTTTCTCCGGGACAGCGTCCATGCGGGGCTACACCTTC.

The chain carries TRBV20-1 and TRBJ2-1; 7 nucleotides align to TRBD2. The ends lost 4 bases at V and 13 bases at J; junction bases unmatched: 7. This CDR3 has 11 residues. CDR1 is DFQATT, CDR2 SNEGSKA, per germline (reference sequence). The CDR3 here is CSATLLANQFF. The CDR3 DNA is TGCAGTGCTACCCTACTAGCGAACCAGTTCTTC.

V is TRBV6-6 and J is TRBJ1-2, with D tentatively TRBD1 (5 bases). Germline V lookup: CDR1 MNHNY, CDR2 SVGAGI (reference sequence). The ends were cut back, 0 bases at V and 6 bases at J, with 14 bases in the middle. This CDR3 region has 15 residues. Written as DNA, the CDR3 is TGTGCCAGCAGTTACTCGGTGGCAGGGCAGCATGGCTACACCTTC. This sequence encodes CASSYSVAGQHGYTF.

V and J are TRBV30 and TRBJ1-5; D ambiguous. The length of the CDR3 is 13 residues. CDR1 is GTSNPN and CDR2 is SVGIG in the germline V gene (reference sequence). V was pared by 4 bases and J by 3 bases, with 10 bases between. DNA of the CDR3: TGTGCCTGGACCCCGGGAGCCAATCAGCCCCAGCATTTT. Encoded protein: CAWTPGANQPQHF.

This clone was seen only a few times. CDR3 in DNA: TGTGCCAGTAGGGGCCTCGGCTATGGCTACACCTTC. Translating it yields CASRGLGYGYTF. This sequence joins TRBV2 and TRBJ1-2; D might be TRBD1 (5 bases). The CDR3 covers 12 residues. V was clipped by 9 bases and J by 4 bases, with 12 bases between them. Germline V gene data show CDR1 as SNHLY and CDR2 as FYNNEI. Filled out from reference TRBV2 and TRBJ1-2, the complete variable domain reads EPEVTQTPSHQVTQMGQEVILRCVPISNHLYFYWYRQILGQKVEFLVSFYNNEISEKSEIFDDQFSVERPDGSNFTLKIRSTKLEDSAMYFCASRGLGYGYTFGSGTRLTVV.

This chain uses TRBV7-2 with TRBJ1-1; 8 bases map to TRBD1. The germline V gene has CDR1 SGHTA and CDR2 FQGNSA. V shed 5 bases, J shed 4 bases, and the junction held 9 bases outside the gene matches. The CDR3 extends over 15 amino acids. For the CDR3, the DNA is TGTGCCAGCAGCCTCGGACAGGGTCGGAGCACTGAAGCTTTCTTT. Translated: CASSLGQGRSTEAFF.

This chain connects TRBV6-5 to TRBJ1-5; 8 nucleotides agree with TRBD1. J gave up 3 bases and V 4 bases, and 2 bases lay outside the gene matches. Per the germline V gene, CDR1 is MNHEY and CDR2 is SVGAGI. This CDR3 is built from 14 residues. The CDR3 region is CASSWGQDNQPQHF. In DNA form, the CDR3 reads TGTGCCAGCAGTTGGGGACAGGACAATCAGCCCCAGCATTTT.

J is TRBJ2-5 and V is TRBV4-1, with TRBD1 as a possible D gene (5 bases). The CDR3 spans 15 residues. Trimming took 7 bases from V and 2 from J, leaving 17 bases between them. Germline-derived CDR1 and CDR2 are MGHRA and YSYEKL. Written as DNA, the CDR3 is TGCGCCAGCACCCCCATGGGGCTAGTACAAGAGACCCAGTACTTC. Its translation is CASTPMGLVQETQYF.

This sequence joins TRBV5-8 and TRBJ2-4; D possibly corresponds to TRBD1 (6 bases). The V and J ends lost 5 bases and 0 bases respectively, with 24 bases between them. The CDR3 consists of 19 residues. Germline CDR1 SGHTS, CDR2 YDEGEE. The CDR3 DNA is TGTGCCAGCAGACCGCCTTGGGCACAGGGAAAATTAGCCAAAAACATTCAGTACTTC. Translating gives CASRPPWAQGKLAKNIQYF.